Below, 3 T cell receptor beta chains from the same sample are listed, as sequenced in a study of blood T cell repertoires in COVID-19. Generated by immunoSEQ multiplex PCR, the TCRdb table keeps only in-frame clones and is missing some. The sample has 52,000 or so clones, 87% seen once. The sample comprised peripheral blood. The receptors originated from a man aged 35 to 55 with COVID-19, enrolled during active disease.

The CDR3 region is CASSPGTSGRAANEQFF. In DNA, the CDR3 is TGTGCCAGCAGCCCAGGGACTAGCGGGAGGGCCGCCAATGAGCAGTTCTTC. This rearrangement joins TRBV7-3 to TRBJ2-1, with 16 bases that match TRBD2. V was pared by 5 bases and J by 6 bases, with 7 bases of the junction left unmatched. CDR3 length: 17 residues. CDR1 and CDR2 from the germline V gene are SGHTA and FQGTGA.

The V call is TRBV5-1, the J call TRBJ2-1, with D uncertain. V dropped 2 bases and J dropped 4 bases, with 16 bases sitting between them. CDR1 SGHRS and CDR2 YFSETQ come from the germline V gene. The CDR3 has 16 residues. The CDR3 loop is CASSFGGTTEYNEQFF. The CDR3 DNA reads as TGCGCCAGCAGCTTTGGTGGTACAACAGAATACAATGAGCAGTTCTTC.

The chain has TRBV5-1 and TRBJ1-2, with D maybe TRBD1 (6 bases). Germline-derived CDR1 and CDR2 are SGHRS and YFSETQ. Trimming pared 4 bases from V and 2 bases from J, leaving 18 bases between. CDR3 length equals 16 residues. CDR3 protein: CASSPASTGNNYGYTF. For the CDR3, the DNA is TGCGCCAGCAGCCCGGCATCCACAGGGAACAACTATGGCTACACCTTC.